This TCR beta chain emerged from a study of T cell repertoires in cytomegalovirus infection. Whole-study results and caveats: HLA-C-restricted, CMV-specific TCR beta clonotypes were dominant ex vivo.

The CDR3 is 14 residues long. Per the germline V gene, CDR1 is SGHNT and CDR2 is YYREEE (reference sequence). The germline V and J ends were trimmed by 0 bases and 7 bases, with 12 bases remaining between them. This clonotype was detected a few times. The antigen remains undetermined. TCRdb ran MiXCR on the reads and lists one entry per CDR3 protein. The table lists some 350,000 distinct CDR3 sequences, 15% to 20% of them singletons. Sequencing used PBMCs. The chain carries TRBV5-4 and TRBJ2-3; D is ambiguous. This receptor was taken from a human donor in good health (CMV status not recorded). Some clones in this sample may be carry-over from other donors' samples. The CDR3 loop is CASSLEGSVNTQYF. The CDR3 DNA reads as TGTGCCAGCAGCTTGGAGGGTTCCGTAAATACGCAGTATTTT.